These 32 T cell receptor beta chains were sequenced from one sample in a study of identical twins. Each CDR3 protein gets one entry after TCRdb re-called the 5' RACE reads with MiXCR. This sample has 400,000 to 600,000 distinct CDR3 sequences, with approximately 20% found just once. The same specimen was also included in a second study, on yellow fever vaccine responses in identical twins.

The sample taken for sequencing was CD4+ T cells sorted from blood. The receptors stem from a woman aged 18-29 years in good health.

This chain links TRBV5-1 with TRBJ2-3; 11 bases align to TRBD1. There are 15 residues in the CDR3. CDR1 and CDR2 (germline): SGHRS, YFSETQ. V was clipped by 4 bases and J by 4 bases; unmatched bases: 5. The CDR3 reads CASSVGQGAPDTQYF. The CDR3 DNA sequence: TGCGCCAGCAGCGTAGGACAGGGGGCGCCAGATACGCAGTATTTT.

The genes are TRBV29-1 and TRBJ2-1, with TRBD1 matching 9 bases. The germline gives CDR1 SQVTM, CDR2 ANQGSEA. Trimming took 6 bases from V and 7 from J; bases not matched to a gene: 10. The CDR3 length is 14 residues. The CDR3: CSVCPGQGRNEQFF. The CDR3 bases are TGCAGCGTCTGTCCGGGACAGGGTCGGAATGAGCAGTTCTTC.

The chain links TRBV20-1 to TRBJ2-1; D unclear. This CDR3 is 12 amino acids long. The V and J ends lost 3 bases and 2 bases respectively, with 5 bases between them. Per the germline V gene, CDR1 is DFQATT and CDR2 is SNEGSKA (reference sequence). In DNA form, the CDR3 reads TGCAGTGCTAGCCTAGCCTACAATGAGCAGTTCTTC. Encoded protein: CSASLAYNEQFF.

In its sample, this clonotype was seen a few times. DNA of the CDR3: TGTGCCAGCAGCCAAGATGTGGCGGTGACTGAAGCTTTCTTT. Translated: CASSQDVAVTEAFF. The chain is built from TRBV4-2 and TRBJ1-1; D gene ambiguous. The CDR3 is 14 residues long. Germline lookup yields CDR1 LGHNA and CDR2 YNFKEQ. V lost 0 bases and J lost 5, with 10 bases in between.

The chain uses TRBV12-3 or TRBV12-4 and TRBJ1-6, with a weak D call TRBD1 (5 bases). CDR3 length: 14 amino acids. V dropped 6 bases and J dropped 9 bases, with 15 bases sitting between them. The CDR3 reads CASSSWGVGSPLHF. In nucleotides, the CDR3 is TGTGCCAGCAGCTCCTGGGGGGTAGGTTCACCCCTCCACTTT.

This clonotype was picked up one time. The chain has TRBV19 and TRBJ1-2; 7 nucleotides align to TRBD1. Trimming at V came to 5 bases and at J to 8 bases, leaving 11 bases not matched to a gene. The CDR3 consists of 14 residues. CDR1 is LNHDA and CDR2 is SQIVND in the germline V gene (reference sequence). The CDR3 loop is CASSQQGTYRGYTF. The CDR3 DNA follows: TGTGCCAGTAGTCAACAGGGGACGTATCGAGGCTACACCTTC.

The chain carries TRBV3-1 and TRBJ2-4; 7 bases are shared with TRBD2. With V trimmed by 1 base and J by 7 bases, 13 bases remained unmatched. The CDR3 extends over 17 amino acids. The germline V gene has CDR1 LGHDT and CDR2 YNNKEL (reference sequence). The CDR3 here is CASSQGDMAAGRNIQYF. CDR3 coding DNA: TGTGCCAGCAGCCAAGGAGACATGGCCGCCGGGAGGAACATTCAGTACTTC.

The rearrangement uses TRBV25-1 and TRBJ2-2, with TRBD1 identical over 7 bases. There are 17 residues in the CDR3. Trimming at V came to 3 bases and at J to 0 bases, leaving 7 bases not matched to a gene. Germline V CDR1 and CDR2: MGHDK, SYGVNS. The CDR3 DNA reads TGTGCCAGCAGTGAGACTCCCGGGACAGCGAACACCGGGGAGCTGTTTTTT. As protein: CASSETPGTANTGELFF.

The chain carries TRBV11-2 and TRBJ2-2, with TRBD1 identical over 7 bases. Germline CDR1 is SGHAT and CDR2 is FQNNGV. This CDR3 comprises 14 residues. The ends lost 5 bases at V and 5 bases at J; junction bases unmatched: 5. CDR3 DNA sequence: TGTGCCAGCAGCCATACAGGGGTAACCGGGGAGCTGTTTTTT. It encodes CASSHTGVTGELFF.

The gene calls are TRBV4-1 and TRBJ2-3, with TRBD2 matching 9 bases. The CDR3 length is 17 residues. Germline V gene sequence: CDR1 MGHRA, CDR2 YSYEKL. The trim removed 6 bases at V and 0 bases at J, leaving 10 bases unmatched. The DNA for the CDR3 is TGCGCCAGCAGTTCAGCGGGAGGAAGAACTAGCACAGATACGCAGTATTTT. The encoded protein is CASSSAGGRTSTDTQYF.

This clonotype was seen a handful of times. This CDR3 is missing its conserved last phenylalanine or tryptophan, likely due to a read error. This chain links TRBV20-1 with TRBJ2-1; TRBD1 matches 7 bases. The CDR3 covers 15 residues. Trimming at V came to 0 bases and at J to 2 bases, leaving 4 bases not matched to a gene. The germline V gene has CDR1 DFQATT and CDR2 SNEGSKA (reference sequence). The CDR3, as DNA: TGCAGTGCTAGAGAGGACAGGCTAACCTACAATGAGCAGTTCTTA. Protein sequence: CSAREDRLTYNEQFL.

This clonotype has only a few counts. V usage is TRBV3-1 and J usage is TRBJ2-3; D not certain. Germline loops: CDR1 LGHDT, CDR2 YNNKEL (reference sequence). This CDR3 is 17 amino acids long. Trimming left V 0 bases short and J 2 bases short, with 15 bases between. The CDR3 DNA reads TGTGCCAGCAGCCAAGATCGCGCCAGGCTAAACACAGATACGCAGTATTTT. Translation: CASSQDRARLNTDTQYF.

This sequence joins TRBV15 and TRBJ2-2; D tentatively reads TRBD1 or TRBD2 (5 bases each). Trimming shortened V by 1 base and J by 0 bases, and 12 bases separated the two germline ends. Germline-derived CDR1 and CDR2 are LNHNV and YYDKDF (reference sequence). The CDR3 runs 17 residues. CDR3 bases: TGTGCCACCAGCAGAGTTGGGGGTGCAGCGAACACCGGGGAGCTGTTTTTT. This gives the protein CATSRVGGAANTGELFF.

The sample holds a few counts of this clonotype. The chain links TRBV18 to TRBJ2-7; D is unresolved. Germline CDR1 and CDR2: KGHSH and LQKENI. V was trimmed by 3 bases and J by 2 bases, leaving 8 bases between them. The CDR3 runs to 13 residues. The CDR3 region has the DNA TGTGCCAGCTCACCGCTGAACGCCTACGAGCAGTACTTC. Its translation is CASSPLNAYEQYF.

This rearrangement joins TRBV12-3 or TRBV12-4 to TRBJ2-1; 10 bases match TRBD2. V lost 7 bases to trimming and J lost 12 bases; unmatched junction nucleotides: 18. The CDR3 loop spans 16 amino acids. CDR3 DNA: TGTGCCAGCACCCTGTTCGGGACTAGCGCTCCCTTGGGGCAGTTCTTC. It translates to CASTLFGTSAPLGQFF.

The rearrangement uses TRBV10-1 and TRBJ2-3; 13 bases are shared with TRBD2. This CDR3 has 15 residues. Germline V gene lookup returns CDR1 WNHNN and CDR2 SYGVQD (reference sequence). J was trimmed by 4 bases and V by 5 bases; bases with no gene match: 3. The chain's CDR3 is CASSQLAGGPDTQYF. Here the CDR3 DNA reads TGCGCCAGCAGTCAACTAGCGGGGGGGCCAGATACGCAGTATTTT.

This chain joins TRBV7-8 and TRBJ2-2, with D unclear. Germline V lookup: CDR1 SGHVS, CDR2 FQNEAQ. The CDR3 is 16 residues long. V was cut by 0 bases and J by 4 bases, with 12 bases left in between. The chain's CDR3 is CASSLADSAATGELFF. CDR3 DNA: TGTGCCAGCAGCTTAGCGGATTCCGCGGCCACCGGGGAGCTGTTTTTT.

This rearrangement joins TRBV25-1 to TRBJ2-7; 10 positions agree with TRBD2. The germline gives CDR1 MGHDK, CDR2 SYGVNS. This CDR3 has 16 residues. With V trimmed by 5 bases and J by 0 bases, 7 bases remained unmatched. For the CDR3, the DNA is TGTGCCAGCAGTCCTACCGGACTAGCGGTCTCCTACGAGCAGTACTTC. Its translation is CASSPTGLAVSYEQYF.

The chain couples TRBV3-1 to TRBJ2-3, with 7 bases lining up with TRBD2. This CDR3 contains 17 residues. Germline CDR1 and CDR2: LGHDT and YNNKEL (reference sequence). V lost 4 bases to trimming and J lost 1 base; unmatched junction nucleotides: 11. The CDR3 loop is CASSRRIGGSGTDTQYF. The CDR3 nucleotides read TGTGCCAGCAGCCGACGTATTGGCGGGAGCGGCACAGATACGCAGTATTTT.

This clonotype was seen a few times. The chain links TRBV9 to TRBJ2-7, with 8 bases matching TRBD2. The CDR3 length is 17 residues. V lost 1 base, J lost 6 bases, and 15 bases stayed unmatched. CDR1 is SGDLS and CDR2 is YYNGEE in the germline V gene. The CDR3 loop is CASSVSGGGTPGGEQYF. The DNA for the CDR3 is TGTGCCAGCAGCGTAAGCGGCGGGGGGACGCCCGGGGGCGAGCAGTACTTC.

The chain has TRBV20-1 and TRBJ2-1, with 12 bases aligning to TRBD1. With V trimmed by 6 bases and J by 9 bases, 18 bases remained unmatched. Germline assignment: CDR1 DFQATT and CDR2 SNEGSKA (reference sequence). The CDR3 extends over 17 amino acids. CDR3 bases: TGCAGTGCCCAGAAGCCAGAGGGGACAGGGGGCAGGACTGAGCAGTTCTTC. This sequence encodes CSAQKPEGTGGRTEQFF.

V gene TRBV28 combines with J gene TRBJ2-1; 7 bases are a match to TRBD2. Germline-derived CDR1 and CDR2 are MDHEN and SYDVKM. The length of the CDR3 is 15 residues. V lost 1 base, J lost 9 bases, and 9 bases stayed unmatched. DNA for the CDR3: TGTGCCAGCAGTTTATTAACAGCGGGGAGTGGTGAGCAGTTCTTC. Translation: CASSLLTAGSGEQFF.

The chain combines TRBV13 with TRBJ2-1, with 9 nucleotides matching TRBD2. J gave up 5 bases and V 1 base, and 3 bases lay outside the gene matches. Germline V gene lookup returns CDR1 PRHDT and CDR2 FYEKMQ (reference sequence). The CDR3 has 15 amino acids. As DNA, the CDR3 is TGTGCCAGCAGCTTAGTTAGCGGGAGCAACAATGAGCAGTTCTTC. Amino acid sequence: CASSLVSGSNNEQFF.

The chain links TRBV6-1 to TRBJ2-1; D remains ambiguous. Per germline, CDR1 MNHNS and CDR2 SASEGT. The CDR3 loop spans 16 amino acids. V was pared by 6 bases and J by 4 bases, with 19 bases between. The CDR3 DNA reads TGTGCCAGCAGCCGCGGACCCCCCACTGGGTACAATGAGCAGTTCTTC. This encodes CASSRGPPTGYNEQFF.

The chain links TRBV5-1 to TRBJ1-1; the D gene is possibly TRBD1 (5 bases). Trimming pared 5 bases from V and 4 bases from J, leaving 12 bases between. This CDR3 contains 13 residues. Germline CDR1 and CDR2: SGHRS and YFSETQ. CDR3 in DNA: TGCGCCAGCAGTCCCCGACAGACCACTGAAGCTTTCTTT. Amino acids: CASSPRQTTEAFF.

This clonotype has a handful of counts. The chain has TRBV12-3 or TRBV12-4 and TRBJ2-3, with a possible D match to TRBD1 (6 bases). The CDR3 covers 15 residues. The V end was cut by 4 bases, the J end by 2 bases, with 13 bases between. The CDR3 sequence: CASSWAGETTDTQYF. In DNA form, the CDR3 reads TGTGCCAGCAGTTGGGCAGGGGAGACCACAGATACGCAGTATTTT.

This clonotype came up a few times. The CDR3 region has the DNA TGCGCCAGCAGCCGAGGGACTAGCGGGGTGCGCGAGCAGTACGTC. Translated: CASSRGTSGVREQYV. This chain connects TRBV4-1 to TRBJ2-7; 13 nucleotides agree with TRBD2. Germline trimming cut 4 bases from V and 6 bases from J; bases unmatched to any gene: 6. The CDR3 runs 15 residues. Germline values: CDR1 MGHRA, CDR2 YSYEKL.

The chain joins TRBV11-2 to TRBJ2-1; TRBD2 aligns across 16 bases. The CDR3 spans 15 residues. After removal of 5 bases from V and 12 bases from J, the junction contained 7 bases not matched to a gene. Germline CDR1 reads SGHAT; CDR2 reads FQNNGV. CDR3 amino acids: CASSLGLAGGAGQFF. In nucleotides, the CDR3 is TGTGCCAGCAGCCTGGGACTAGCGGGGGGGGCGGGGCAGTTCTTC.

This clonotype was seen a handful of times. The chain has TRBV11-2 and TRBJ2-5; 9 bases are a match to TRBD2. The V segment lost 1 base and the J segment 1 base; nucleotides outside the gene matches: 4. Per germline, CDR1 SGHAT and CDR2 FQNNGV. The CDR3 loop spans 16 amino acids. CDR3 residues: CASSLVSGGFQETQYF. DNA of the CDR3: TGTGCCAGCAGCTTAGTGAGCGGGGGGTTCCAAGAGACCCAGTACTTC.

The chain uses TRBV12-3 or TRBV12-4 and TRBJ2-1; perhaps TRBD2 as D (5 bases). This CDR3 spans 14 amino acids. Between the trimmed V and J ends, which lost 0 bases and 8 bases, there was a span of 11 bases. CDR3 residues: CASSLAGVNHEQFF. The CDR3 nucleotides are TGTGCCAGCAGTTTAGCGGGAGTTAACCATGAGCAGTTCTTC.

The gene calls are TRBV5-1 and TRBJ2-1; 9 positions match TRBD1. Germline assignment: CDR1 SGHRS and CDR2 YFSETQ. Trimming took 4 bases from V and 7 from J; bases not matched to a gene: 9. The length of the CDR3 is 15 residues. CDR3 amino acids: CASSAPGTGYNEQFF. In DNA form, the CDR3 reads TGCGCCAGCAGCGCCCCCGGGACAGGGTATAATGAGCAGTTCTTC.

This clonotype has just a few counts. J is TRBJ1-5 and V is TRBV12-3 or TRBV12-4; TRBD1 aligns across 9 bases. Trimming took 6 bases from V and 3 from J; bases not matched to a gene: 6. This CDR3 has 15 amino acids. CDR3 in amino acids: CASRPTGGTNQPQHF. DNA of the CDR3: TGTGCCAGCAGGCCTACAGGGGGCACCAATCAGCCCCAGCATTTT.